This T cell receptor beta chain originates from a study of T cells in women clearing cervical HPV infection. About the research overall: Cases' blood sampling followed lesion detection by median approximately 150 days (90 to 200). Whole-study results and caveats: CIN3+ cases had significantly higher TCR repertoire richness than controls, but evenness did not differ.

Concerning this clone: Its antigen is unknown. The sequenced fragment ends 3 residues before the CDR3 boundary, so the rest is inferred from the germline J gene.

This CDR3 contains 12 residues. V was trimmed by 5 bases and J by 3 bases, leaving 7 bases between them. From germline, CDR1 is LNHDA and CDR2 SQIVND (reference sequence). Average input was approximately 1.3 ug genomic DNA for immunoSEQ TCR beta CDR3 amplification. Clones were read by immunoSEQ multiplex PCR, and TCRdb kept only the in-frame ones, dropping some. Its clone listing holds 25,000 to 35,000 clones. The chain joins TRBV19 to TRBJ2-5; the D is unclear. The clonotype comes from a woman aged 18 to 75 with a cervical HPV16 infection that either progressed to CIN3+ or cleared (not recorded which). The sequenced material came from blood buffy coat. CDR3 DNA (partial): TGTGCCAGTAGTGTTTCCGAAGAGACC. It yields the protein CASSVSEET. The CDR3 reads in full as CASSVSEETQYF.